The rows below give T cell receptor beta chains drawn from one sample of a study of OX40 agonist ivuxolimab in advanced cancers. Assay: immunoSEQ multiplex PCR; the TCRdb copy retains only in-frame clones and omits some. The sample includes more than 80,000 clones, less than 95% of them seen just once. This material consisted of CD4+ or CD8+ T cells sorted from blood, taken in a trial of the OX40 agonist ivuxolimab. These TCRs come from an adult with an advanced solid tumor such as melanoma, head and neck, liver or kidney cancer. The conserved cysteine and the conserved F or W are not part of the CDR3 here.

V: TRBV28
CDR3: ASGVNRVLVGYT

V: TRBV19
CDR3: ASRGTGVSNQPQH

V: TRBV5-5
CDR3: ASSSARYNEQF

V: TRBV4-3
CDR3: ASSHRGGSYNEQF

V: TRBV30
CDR3: AWSLGTVQETQY

V: TRBV7-9
CDR3: ASSPQGTQY

V: TRBV11-2
CDR3: ASSLAPGQGIYEQY

V: TRBV4-3
CDR3: ASSLRADILYNEQF

V: TRBV2
CDR3: ASNGQGPDTQY

V: TRBV5-1
CDR3: ASSLGVYPDTQY

V: TRBV19
CDR3: ASSIVSGGRNTEAF

V: TRBV11-2
CDR3: ASSLVLAGSEQY

V: TRBV4-1
CDR3: ASSQDGTGFNYNSPLH

V: TRBV7-6
CDR3: ASSLALSGEQF

V: TRBV19
CDR3: ASSTRGASGRGETQY

V: TRBV5-1
CDR3: ASSFDSTSNYGYT

V: TRBV5-5
CDR3: ASRSGPTNEKLF

V: TRBV14
CDR3: ASSQVAGMNTEAF

V: TRBV5-1
CDR3: ASSNGQGYTDTQY

V: TRBV11-3
CDR3: ASSPRRDRGVIYEQY

V: TRBV7-2
CDR3: ASSLAGTNEKLF

V: TRBV6-5
CDR3: ASSKYSDVTYEQY

V: TRBV14
CDR3: ASSPAGRALGEQF